These 12 T cell receptor beta chains were all obtained from the same sample, sequenced in a study of cytomegalovirus exposure and HLA in healthy donors. Clones were sequenced by immunoSEQ multiplex PCR, and TCRdb holds only the in-frame ones, with some missing. The sample includes 90,000 to 100,000 clones, roughly 87% of them seen just once. Sequenced input: PBMCs. The receptor source for this set is a young man in good health and CMV-seropositive.

This chain links TRBV6-5 with TRBJ2-7; TRBD1 is a possible D gene (6 bases). The germline gives CDR1 MNHEY, CDR2 SVGAGI. This CDR3 is built from 16 residues. The V end was cut by 0 bases, the J end by 5 bases, with 17 bases between. DNA of the CDR3: TGTGCCAGCAGTTACTCTGGCGTAGGCAGGGGCCACGAGCAGTACTTC. Its protein product is CASSYSGVGRGHEQYF.

The sample holds a few counts of this clone. The gene calls are TRBV7-2 and TRBJ2-7; tentative D call: TRBD2 (6 bases). The germline V and J ends were trimmed by 5 bases and 1 base, with 24 bases remaining between them. CDR1 and CDR2 from the germline V gene are SGHTA and FQGNSA. CDR3 length: 18 residues. The CDR3 sequence: CASSRGLGAGSLSYEQYF. The CDR3, as DNA: TGTGCCAGCAGCAGGGGTTTAGGTGCCGGGAGTCTTTCCTACGAGCAGTACTTC.

This clone was found once. V usage is TRBV25-1 and J usage is TRBJ2-7; 8 bases are shared with TRBD2. Germline CDR1 and CDR2: MGHDK and SYGVNS. Unmatched junction bases numbered 7, after V lost 3 bases and J lost 6 bases. The length of the CDR3 is 14 residues. CDR3 nucleotide sequence: TGTGCCAGCAGTGACCGGGGGGGCGCGTCCGAGCAGTACTTC. This gives the protein CASSDRGGASEQYF.

The rearrangement uses TRBV7-8 and TRBJ2-7; maybe TRBD1 (5 bases). The length of the CDR3 is 15 residues. Trimming cost V 2 bases and J 1 base, with 12 bases left between them. Germline-derived CDR1 and CDR2 are SGHVS and FQNEAQ. The CDR3 bases are TGTGCCAGCAGCTTACACCAGGGCCCTTCCTACGAGCAGTACTTC. This translates into CASSLHQGPSYEQYF.

The rearrangement links TRBV5-4 to TRBJ2-7, with 12 positions matching TRBD1. The V gene's germline CDR1 is SGHNT and CDR2 YYREEE (reference sequence). This CDR3 has 16 residues. The junction had 5 bases not matched to a gene; V was cut back by 2 bases and J by 2 bases. The CDR3 sequence is CASSFTGTGGAYEQYF. The CDR3, as DNA: TGTGCCAGCAGCTTTACCGGGACAGGGGGCGCCTACGAGCAGTACTTC.

The chain uses TRBV29-1 and TRBJ2-5; TRBD2 agrees at 9 bases. Trimming removed 4 bases from V and 5 bases from J; junction bases left unmatched: 8. This CDR3 has 14 amino acids. Germline V gives CDR1 SQVTM, CDR2 ANQGSEA. The chain's CDR3 is CSVGGGGAGETQYF. The CDR3 DNA follows: TGCAGCGTTGGCGGCGGGGGGGCCGGGGAGACCCAGTACTTC.

This chain connects TRBV11-2 to TRBJ2-7; the match to TRBD1 covers 8 bases. CDR3 length: 14 amino acids. Germline lookup yields CDR1 SGHAT and CDR2 FQNNGV. Trimming took 8 bases from V and 1 from J; bases not matched to a gene: 7. The CDR3 is CASSRDRNSYEQYF. CDR3 nucleotide sequence: TGTGCCAGCTCCCGGGACAGGAATTCCTACGAGCAGTACTTC.

This chain joins TRBV27 and TRBJ2-7, with TRBD1 matching 9 bases. The germline CDR1 and CDR2 sequences are MNHEY and SMNVEV (reference sequence). The CDR3 contains 15 residues. J lost 3 bases, V lost 6 bases, and 9 bases had no gene match. The CDR3 region has the DNA TGTGCCAGCAGAAAGGGGGACAGGGACTACTACGAGCAGTACTTC. Protein sequence: CASRKGDRDYYEQYF.

This chain connects TRBV18 to TRBJ2-7, with 9 nucleotides matching TRBD1. CDR3 size: 14 residues. Unmatched junction bases numbered 8, after V lost 6 bases and J lost 5 bases. Germline CDR1 reads KGHSH; CDR2 reads LQKENI. CDR3 sequence (DNA): TGTGCCAGCTCTCATTGGGACAGGGTCCACGAGCAGTACTTC. Protein product: CASSHWDRVHEQYF.

The chain links TRBV29-1 to TRBJ2-1; possible D gene TRBD2, 6 bases. CDR3 length: 13 amino acids. Trimming removed 5 bases at V and 6 bases at J, with 14 bases between. From germline, CDR1 is SQVTM and CDR2 ANQGSEA. CDR3 sequence reads: CSVSGGGANEQFF. The CDR3 nucleotides are TGCAGCGTTTCTGGTGGAGGGGCCAATGAGCAGTTCTTC.

This clone was observed a handful of times. The rearrangement uses TRBV7-3 and TRBJ2-1; D is perhaps TRBD2 (5 bases). V lost 7 bases and J lost 6, with 13 bases in between. CDR1 SGHTA and CDR2 FQGTGA come from the germline V gene. The length of the CDR3 is 13 residues. In nucleotides, the CDR3 is TGTGCCAGCAAAGCATCGGGGAGCAATGAGCAGTTCTTC. Translation: CASKASGSNEQFF.

This rearrangement joins TRBV6-5 to TRBJ1-3; unclear D gene. CDR3 size: 15 residues. Germline loops: CDR1 MNHEY, CDR2 SVGAGI. V was pared by 8 bases and J by 1 base, with 15 bases between. The CDR3 coding sequence is TGTGCCAGCTCACGACTCAGTCGATCTGGAAACACCATATATTTT. It is translated as CASSRLSRSGNTIYF.